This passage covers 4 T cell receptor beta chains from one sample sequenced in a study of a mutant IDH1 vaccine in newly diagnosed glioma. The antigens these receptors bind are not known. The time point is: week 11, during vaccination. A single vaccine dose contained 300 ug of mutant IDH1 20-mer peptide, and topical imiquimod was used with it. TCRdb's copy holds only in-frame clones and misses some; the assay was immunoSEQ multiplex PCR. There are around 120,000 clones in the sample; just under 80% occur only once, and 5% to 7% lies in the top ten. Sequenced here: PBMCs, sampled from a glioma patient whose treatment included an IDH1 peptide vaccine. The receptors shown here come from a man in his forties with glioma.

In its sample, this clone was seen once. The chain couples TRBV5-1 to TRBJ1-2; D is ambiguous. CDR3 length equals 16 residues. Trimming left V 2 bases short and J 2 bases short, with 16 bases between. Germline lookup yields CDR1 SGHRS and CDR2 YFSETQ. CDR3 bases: TGCGCCAGCAGCTTCGCCCTTACCGACGGAAACTATGGCTACACCTTC. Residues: CASSFALTDGNYGYTF.

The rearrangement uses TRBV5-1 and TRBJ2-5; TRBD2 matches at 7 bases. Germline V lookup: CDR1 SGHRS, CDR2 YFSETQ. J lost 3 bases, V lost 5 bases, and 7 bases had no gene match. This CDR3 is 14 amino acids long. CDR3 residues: CASRAGTTEETQYF. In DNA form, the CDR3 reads TGCGCCAGCAGGGCCGGGACTACGGAAGAGACCCAGTACTTC.

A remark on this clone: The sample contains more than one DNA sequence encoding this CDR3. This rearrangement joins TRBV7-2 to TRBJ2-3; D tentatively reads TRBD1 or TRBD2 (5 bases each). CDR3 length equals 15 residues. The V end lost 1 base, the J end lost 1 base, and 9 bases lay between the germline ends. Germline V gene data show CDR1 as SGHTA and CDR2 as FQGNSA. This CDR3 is CASSLGGAGTDTQYF. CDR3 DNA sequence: TGTGCCAGCAGCTTAGGAGGGGCGGGCACAGATACGCAGTATTTT.

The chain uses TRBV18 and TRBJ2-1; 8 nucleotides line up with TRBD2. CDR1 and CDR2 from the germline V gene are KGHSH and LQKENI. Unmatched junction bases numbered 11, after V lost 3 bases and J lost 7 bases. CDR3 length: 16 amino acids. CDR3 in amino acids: CASSPMPGGAGNEQFF. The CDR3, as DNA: TGTGCCAGCTCACCCATGCCCGGGGGGGCGGGGAATGAGCAGTTCTTC.